Listed here are 28 T cell receptor beta chains from one sample, sequenced in a study of blood T cell repertoires in COVID-19. Libraries were prepared by immunoSEQ multiplex PCR; TCRdb keeps only in-frame clonotypes and omits some of them. The sample includes fewer than 700,000 clones, 85% to 90% of them seen just once. Sample: peripheral blood. Source of these receptors: a woman in her forties or fifties with COVID-19, enrolled during active disease.

As regards this clone: This same CDR3 is encoded by further DNA sequences in the sample. V usage is TRBV6-5 and J usage is TRBJ2-7; 8 bases agree with TRBD1. CDR1 and CDR2 (germline): MNHEY, SVGAGI. The CDR3 is made up of 14 amino acids. The trim removed 5 bases at V and 0 bases at J, leaving 3 bases unmatched. The CDR3 reads CASSPGTGSYEQYF. CDR3 in DNA: TGTGCCAGCAGTCCCGGGACAGGCTCCTACGAGCAGTACTTC.

V usage is TRBV27 and J usage is TRBJ2-7, with a tentative D call TRBD2 (6 bases). Trimming removed 7 bases at V and 2 bases at J, with 15 bases between. The CDR3 is 14 residues long. The V gene's germline CDR1 is MNHEY and CDR2 SMNVEV (reference sequence). The CDR3 sequence is CASKPGTPAYEQYF. CDR3 nucleotides: TGTGCCAGCAAACCCGGGACTCCTGCCTACGAGCAGTACTTC.

V is TRBV3-1 (or the pseudogene TRBV3-2) and J is TRBJ2-3; 7 bases fit TRBD1. This CDR3 comprises 13 residues. The V and J ends lost 4 bases and 8 bases, in that order; junction bases with no gene match: 6. Germline CDR1 reads LGHDT; CDR2 reads YNNKEL (reference sequence). The CDR3 region is CASSPQGKGTQYF. CDR3 nucleotide sequence: TGTGCCAGCAGCCCACAGGGGAAAGGTACGCAGTATTTT.

V is TRBV5-1 and J is TRBJ1-1; a weak D match, TRBD1 (5 bases). The CDR3 has 12 amino acids. V was pared by 3 bases and J by 6 bases, with 9 bases between. CDR1 and CDR2 (germline): SGHRS, YFSETQ. The DNA of the CDR3 is TGCGCCAGCAGCTCTGACAGTCCTGAAGCTTTCTTT. Translation gives CASSSDSPEAFF.

The chain combines TRBV2 with TRBJ1-1, with unresolved D. The CDR3 runs to 13 residues. The V end lost 4 bases, the J end lost 0 bases, and 6 bases lay between the germline ends. Germline V gene lookup returns CDR1 SNHLY and CDR2 FYNNEI. Written as DNA, the CDR3 is TGTGCCAGCAGTGGGGAGCTGAACACTGAAGCTTTCTTT. It specifies CASSGELNTEAFF.

This rearrangement joins TRBV27 to TRBJ2-1; D is perhaps TRBD1 (5 bases). The CDR3 totals 14 residues. The germline V gene encodes CDR1 MNHEY and CDR2 SMNVEV (reference sequence). V was clipped by 2 bases and J by 5 bases, with 10 bases between them. Here the CDR3 reads CASSLMQGHNEQFF. DNA of the CDR3: TGTGCCAGCAGTTTAATGCAGGGCCACAATGAGCAGTTCTTC.

This chain joins TRBV6-5 and TRBJ1-1; 7 nucleotides agree with TRBD1. V lost 7 bases, J lost 1 base, and 9 bases stayed unmatched. The CDR3 consists of 15 residues. CDR1 is MNHEY, CDR2 SVGAGI, per germline. The CDR3 sequence is CASKQGEERNTEAFF. CDR3 DNA sequence: TGTGCCAGCAAGCAGGGGGAAGAGAGGAACACTGAAGCTTTCTTT.

This clone was counted a single time. V is TRBV5-1 and J is TRBJ2-7, with TRBD2 identical over 11 bases. There are 16 residues in the CDR3. Germline V gives CDR1 SGHRS, CDR2 YFSETQ. After removal of 4 bases from V and 2 bases from J, the junction contained 8 bases not matched to a gene. The CDR3 DNA reads TGCGCCAGCAGCAGGAGCCTAGCGGGGGGAACCTACGAGCAGTACTTC. It yields the protein CASSRSLAGGTYEQYF. Filled out from reference TRBV5-1 and TRBJ2-7, the complete variable domain reads KAGVTQTPRYLIKTRGQQVTLSCSPISGHRSVSWYQQTPGQGLQFLFEYFSETQRNKGNFPGRFSGRQFSNSRSEMNVSTLELGDSALYLCASSRSLAGGTYEQYFGPGTRLTVT.

This clone was detected only once. The rearrangement links TRBV2 to TRBJ2-3; D is uncertain. Germline CDR1 reads SNHLY; CDR2 reads FYNNEI. This CDR3 is built from 15 residues. V lost 1 base and J lost 0, with 8 bases in between. The CDR3 bases are TGTGCCAGCAGTGAAGAGAAGCTTAGCACAGATACGCAGTATTTT. It is translated as CASSEEKLSTDTQYF.

V is TRBV7-8 and J is TRBJ2-7, with TRBD2 identical over 8 bases. There are 17 residues in the CDR3. Unmatched junction bases numbered 10, after V lost 0 bases and J lost 3 bases. Per the germline V gene, CDR1 is SGHVS and CDR2 is FQNEAQ. CDR3 sequence (DNA): TGTGCCAGCAGCTTAGCGAGTCCGGGAGGGAGAGGCTACGAGCAGTACTTC. It translates to CASSLASPGGRGYEQYF.

This clone came up once. The DNA for the CDR3 is TGTGCCAGCTCACCACGGAGGGCAGCGCCAAACTCTGGGGCCAACGTCCTGACTTTC. This codes for CASSPRRAAPNSGANVLTF. V usage is TRBV18 and J usage is TRBJ2-6, with D perhaps matching TRBD2 (6 bases). Trimming stripped 1 base from V and 0 bases from J, with 16 bases between. This CDR3 is built from 19 residues. Germline V CDR1 and CDR2: KGHSH, LQKENI.

V is TRBV5-4 and J is TRBJ2-3, with TRBD2 matching 7 bases. Germline assignment: CDR1 SGHNT and CDR2 YYREEE (reference sequence). Trimming removed 4 bases from V and 3 bases from J; junction bases left unmatched: 5. The CDR3 has 14 amino acids. The CDR3 region is CASSQMGGTDTQYF. In nucleotides, the CDR3 is TGTGCCAGCAGCCAGATGGGGGGGACAGATACGCAGTATTTT.

This chain joins TRBV6-1 and TRBJ2-3; TRBD2 matches 9 bases. Losses at the gene ends were 0 bases for V and 4 bases for J; bases not matched to a gene: 5. The germline CDR1 and CDR2 sequences are MNHNS and SASEGT. The CDR3 has 16 amino acids. The CDR3 is CASSEALSSGADTQYF. The CDR3 coding sequence is TGTGCCAGCAGTGAAGCGCTATCTAGCGGGGCAGATACGCAGTATTTT.

The rearrangement links TRBV28 to TRBJ1-2; the D gene is possibly TRBD1 (6 bases). Germline V CDR1 and CDR2: MDHEN, SYDVKM. The CDR3 is 12 amino acids. Trimming cost V 8 bases and J 4 bases, with 11 bases left between them. CDR3 sequence: CASGLTGYGYTF. The CDR3 DNA reads as TGTGCCAGCGGGTTGACAGGCTATGGCTACACCTTC.

The V gene is TRBV5-1, the J gene TRBJ2-7, with TRBD1 matching over 11 bases. This CDR3 has 15 amino acids. Germline loops: CDR1 SGHRS, CDR2 YFSETQ. J gave up 5 bases and V 5 bases, and 9 bases lay outside the gene matches. CDR3 in amino acids: CASSRGTGGVNEQYF. CDR3 bases: TGCGCCAGCAGTCGTGGGACAGGGGGAGTGAACGAGCAGTACTTC.

The gene calls are TRBV14 and TRBJ2-1; no firm D call. V lost 1 base and J 6 bases, leaving 7 bases between the germline ends. Per germline, CDR1 SGHDN and CDR2 FVKESK. This CDR3 is built from 13 residues. This CDR3 reads CASSQGGSNEQFF. The CDR3 DNA reads as TGTGCCAGCAGCCAAGGAGGAAGCAATGAGCAGTTCTTC.

On this clone itself: The junction departs from germline at one end; a sequencing error may be responsible. V is TRBV9 and J is TRBJ2-7; TRBD2 matches at 11 bases. Germline V gene lookup returns CDR1 SGDLS and CDR2 YYNGEE. The CDR3 is 14 residues long. The CDR3 region is CASSVVSSGGIRHF. The CDR3 bases are TGTGCCAGCAGCGTAGTATCTAGCGGGGGGATTCGGCACTTC.

The J gene is TRBJ1-1, the V gene TRBV4-1; the D gene is possibly TRBD1 (6 bases). The germline gives CDR1 MGHRA, CDR2 YSYEKL. The CDR3 length is 19 residues. Trimming took off 3 bases at V and 3 bases at J, with 26 bases between the two ends. The chain's CDR3 is CASSHPPGTGRGGYTEAFF. The CDR3 DNA reads as TGCGCCAGCAGCCACCCTCCTGGAACGGGGAGAGGGGGTTACACTGAAGCTTTCTTT.

The genes are TRBV5-1 and TRBJ1-1, with D uncertain. V gave up 5 bases and J gave up 6 bases, with 8 bases separating them. The CDR3 consists of 11 residues. CDR1 SGHRS and CDR2 YFSETQ come from the germline V gene. The CDR3 DNA follows: TGCGCCAGCAGGGCGACATCTGAAGCTTTCTTT. Translated: CASRATSEAFF.

The chain joins TRBV7-2 to TRBJ2-2; 13 nucleotides line up with TRBD2. J lost 0 bases, V lost 2 bases, and 3 bases had no gene match. CDR3 length: 18 amino acids. Germline V gene lookup returns CDR1 SGHTA and CDR2 FQGNSA. The CDR3 region is CASSLTSGGAANTGELFF. The CDR3 nucleotides read TGTGCCAGCAGCTTAACTAGCGGGGGGGCTGCGAACACCGGGGAGCTGTTTTTT.

The rearrangement uses TRBV7-9 and TRBJ1-1, with TRBD1 identical over 10 bases. Germline V lookup: CDR1 SEHNR, CDR2 FQNEAQ (reference sequence). Trimming took 2 bases from V and 3 from J; bases not matched to a gene: 3. The CDR3 has 15 residues. CDR3 amino acids: CASSLRQGADTEAFF. The DNA of the CDR3 is TGTGCCAGCAGCTTAAGACAGGGGGCTGACACTGAAGCTTTCTTT.

V is TRBV6-5 and J is TRBJ1-2, with D hard to call. Looked up from germline, CDR1 is MNHEY and CDR2 is SVGAGI. CDR3 length: 15 amino acids. The V end was cut by 6 bases, the J end by 4 bases, with 18 bases between. In DNA form, the CDR3 reads TGTGCCAGCAGGCCCACTCCCGGGTACGGCTATGGCTACACCTTC. As protein: CASRPTPGYGYGYTF.

This CDR3 is CSASARTRGIGADTQYF. The CDR3 region has the DNA TGCAGTGCTAGTGCAAGGACGAGGGGGATTGGGGCAGATACGCAGTATTTT. The chain recombines TRBV20-1 with TRBJ2-3; possibly TRBD1 for D (6 bases). The ends were cut back, 3 bases at V and 4 bases at J, with 23 bases in the middle. The CDR3 contains 17 residues. Germline V gene data show CDR1 as DFQATT and CDR2 as SNEGSKA (reference sequence).

The table lists this clone with a few counts. CDR3 region: CASHRGQQSRAPLHF. The CDR3 nucleotides read TGCGCCAGCCATAGGGGACAGCAGAGTCGTGCACCCCTCCACTTT. The chain joins TRBV4-1 to TRBJ1-6; 7 nucleotides align to TRBD1. This CDR3 has 15 amino acids. V gave up 8 bases and J gave up 11 bases; unmatched junction bases: 15. Germline V gene data show CDR1 as MGHRA and CDR2 as YSYEKL.

This clone was seen only a few times. As DNA, the CDR3 is TGTGCCAGCAGTAAAGACAGCTACGAGCAGTACTTC. Amino acid sequence: CASSKDSYEQYF. The chain is built from TRBV2 and TRBJ2-7; possible D gene TRBD1, 5 bases. Germline values: CDR1 SNHLY, CDR2 FYNNEI. The CDR3 is 12 amino acids. The ends were cut back, 5 bases at V and 3 bases at J, with 8 bases in the middle.

This chain uses TRBV3-1 (or the pseudogene TRBV3-2) with TRBJ2-1, with D perhaps matching TRBD2 (6 bases). Germline V gene lookup returns CDR1 LGHDT and CDR2 YNNKEL (reference sequence). The CDR3 runs to 15 residues. Trimming took 2 bases from V and 6 from J, leaving 14 bases between them. The CDR3 coding sequence is TGTGCCAGCAGCCAAAGACCGCTGGGAGGCAATGAGCAGTTCTTC. This gives the protein CASSQRPLGGNEQFF.

The chain joins TRBV5-1 to TRBJ1-5, with 7 bases aligning to TRBD1. The CDR3 sequence is 15 residues long. V trimming: 0 bases; J trimming: 2 bases; junction bases outside the gene matches: 2. CDR1 is SGHRS, CDR2 YFSETQ, per germline. CDR3 residues: CASSLGDRGNQPQHF. The CDR3 nucleotides are TGCGCCAGCAGCTTGGGGGACAGAGGCAATCAGCCCCAGCATTTT.

The genes are TRBV27 and TRBJ2-7; 11 bases map to TRBD1. The J segment lost 1 base and the V segment lost 5 bases, leaving 10 bases of the junction unmatched. CDR1 and CDR2 from the germline V gene are MNHEY and SMNVEV (reference sequence). This CDR3 has 17 residues. The CDR3 sequence: CASSLLGGTGGSYEQYF. For the CDR3, the DNA is TGTGCCAGCAGTCTCTTGGGTGGGACAGGGGGGTCCTACGAGCAGTACTTC.